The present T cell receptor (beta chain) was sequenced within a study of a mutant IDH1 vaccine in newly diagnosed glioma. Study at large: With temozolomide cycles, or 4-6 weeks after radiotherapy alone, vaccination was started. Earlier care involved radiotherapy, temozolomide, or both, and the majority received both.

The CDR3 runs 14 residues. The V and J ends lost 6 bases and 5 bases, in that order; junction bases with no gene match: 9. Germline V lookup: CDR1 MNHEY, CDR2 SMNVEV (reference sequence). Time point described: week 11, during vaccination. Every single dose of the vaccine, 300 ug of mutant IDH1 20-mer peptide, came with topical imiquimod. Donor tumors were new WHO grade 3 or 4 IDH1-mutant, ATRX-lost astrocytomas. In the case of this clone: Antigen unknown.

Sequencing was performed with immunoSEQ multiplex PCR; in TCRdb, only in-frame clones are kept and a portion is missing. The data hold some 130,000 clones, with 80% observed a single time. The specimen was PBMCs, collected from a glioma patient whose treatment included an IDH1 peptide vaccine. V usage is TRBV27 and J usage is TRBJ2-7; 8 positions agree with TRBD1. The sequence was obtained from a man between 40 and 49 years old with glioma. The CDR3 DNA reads TGTGCCAGCAGCGACAGGACAGGGACCGACGAGCAGTACTTC. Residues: CASSDRTGTDEQYF.